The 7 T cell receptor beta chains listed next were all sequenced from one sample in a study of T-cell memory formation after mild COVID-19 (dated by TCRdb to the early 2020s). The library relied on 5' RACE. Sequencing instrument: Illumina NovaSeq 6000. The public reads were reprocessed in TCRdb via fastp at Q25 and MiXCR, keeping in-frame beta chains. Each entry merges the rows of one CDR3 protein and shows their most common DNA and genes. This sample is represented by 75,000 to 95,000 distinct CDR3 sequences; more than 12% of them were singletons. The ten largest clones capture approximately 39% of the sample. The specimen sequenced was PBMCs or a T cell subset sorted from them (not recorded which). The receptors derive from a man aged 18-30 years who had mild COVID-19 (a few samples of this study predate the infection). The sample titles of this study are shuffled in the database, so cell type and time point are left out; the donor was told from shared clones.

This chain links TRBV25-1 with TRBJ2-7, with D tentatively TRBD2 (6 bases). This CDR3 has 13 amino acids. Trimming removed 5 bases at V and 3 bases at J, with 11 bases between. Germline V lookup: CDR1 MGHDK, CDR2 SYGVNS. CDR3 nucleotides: TGTGCCAGCAGTTCGGGGGTCCACTACGAGCAGTACGTC. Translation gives CASSSGVHYEQYV.

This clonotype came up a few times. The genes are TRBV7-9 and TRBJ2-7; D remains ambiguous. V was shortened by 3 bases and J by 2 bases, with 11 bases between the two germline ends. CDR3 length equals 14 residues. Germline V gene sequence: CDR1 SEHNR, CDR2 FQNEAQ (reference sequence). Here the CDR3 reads CASSFGPSAYEQYF. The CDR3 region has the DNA TGTGCCAGCAGCTTTGGACCGAGCGCCTACGAGCAGTACTTC.

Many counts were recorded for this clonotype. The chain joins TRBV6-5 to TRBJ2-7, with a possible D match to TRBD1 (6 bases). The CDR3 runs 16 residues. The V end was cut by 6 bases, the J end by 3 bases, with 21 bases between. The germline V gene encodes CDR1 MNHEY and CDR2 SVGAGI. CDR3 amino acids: CASSPRQTGLDYEQYF. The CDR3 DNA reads TGTGCCAGCAGCCCCCGCCAAACAGGGTTAGACTACGAGCAGTACTTC.

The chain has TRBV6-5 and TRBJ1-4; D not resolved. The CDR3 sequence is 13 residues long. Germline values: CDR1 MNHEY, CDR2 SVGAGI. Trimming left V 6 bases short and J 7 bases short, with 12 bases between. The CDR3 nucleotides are TGTGCCAGCAGCCCCCTCGGTGGTGAAAAACTGTTTTTT. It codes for CASSPLGGEKLFF.

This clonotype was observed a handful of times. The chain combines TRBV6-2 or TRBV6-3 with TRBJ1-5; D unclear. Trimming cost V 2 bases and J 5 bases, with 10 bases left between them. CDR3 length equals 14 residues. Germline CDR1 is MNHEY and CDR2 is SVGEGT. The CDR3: CASSYLGPYQPQHF. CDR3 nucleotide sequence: TGTGCCAGCAGTTACCTGGGCCCCTATCAGCCCCAGCATTTT.

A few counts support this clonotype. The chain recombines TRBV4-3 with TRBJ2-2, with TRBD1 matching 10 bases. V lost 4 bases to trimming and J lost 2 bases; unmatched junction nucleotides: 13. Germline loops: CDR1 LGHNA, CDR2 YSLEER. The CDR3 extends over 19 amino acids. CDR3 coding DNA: TGCGCCAGCAGCCGTAAGGGCCTCTGGACAGGGGGTAACACCGGGGAGCTGTTTTTT. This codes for CASSRKGLWTGGNTGELFF.

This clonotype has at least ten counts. The DNA of the CDR3 is TGTGCCAGCAGAGATCTTACAGCGACCCAGTACTTC. The encoded protein is CASRDLTATQYF. The chain is built from TRBV7-2 and TRBJ2-5; D unclear. CDR1 and CDR2 (germline): SGHTA, FQGNSA. Trimming took off 6 bases at V and 7 bases at J, with 12 bases between the two ends. This CDR3 comprises 12 residues.